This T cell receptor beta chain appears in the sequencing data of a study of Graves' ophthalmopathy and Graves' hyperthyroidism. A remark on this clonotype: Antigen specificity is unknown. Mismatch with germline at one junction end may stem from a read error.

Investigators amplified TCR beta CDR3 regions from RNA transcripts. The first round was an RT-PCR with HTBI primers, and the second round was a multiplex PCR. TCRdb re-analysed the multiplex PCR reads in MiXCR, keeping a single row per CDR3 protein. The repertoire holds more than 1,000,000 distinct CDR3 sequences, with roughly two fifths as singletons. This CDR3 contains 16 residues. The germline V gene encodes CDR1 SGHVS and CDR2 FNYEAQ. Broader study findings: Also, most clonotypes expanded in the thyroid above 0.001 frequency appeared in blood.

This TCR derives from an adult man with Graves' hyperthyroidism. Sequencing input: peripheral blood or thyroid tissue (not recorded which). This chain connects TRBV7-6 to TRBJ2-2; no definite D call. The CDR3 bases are TGTGCCAGCAGCTTAGGGGCAGACACGAACACTGGGGAGCTGTTTTTT. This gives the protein CASSLGADTNTGELFF.